This T cell receptor beta chain was identified during a study of T cells in localized non-small cell lung cancer. The table lists this clone with a count of one. Antigen: not known. General study findings and limits: Compared with tumor, uninvolved adjacent lung displayed greater T cell clonality, ranking highest overall. One tumor region alone was sequenced, and heterogeneity therefore remains possible. Adjacent lung tissue had a median approximately 57 of the top 100 clones found in the tumor.

Libraries were prepared by immunoSEQ multiplex PCR; TCRdb keeps only in-frame clonotypes and omits some of them. The repertoire consists of around 53,000 clones, with about 78% occurring once and the leading ten covering roughly 4.9%. Per the germline V gene, CDR1 is SQVTM and CDR2 is ANQGSEA. V lost 5 bases, J lost 5 bases, and 19 bases lay in between. This CDR3 region has 14 residues. The receptor was derived from a woman aged 35 to 69 with stage II lung adenocarcinoma. Specimen: PBMCs, collected before any cancer treatment. The chain links TRBV29-1 to TRBJ2-7; TRBD1 is a possible D gene (5 bases). This chain's CDR3 is CSVSGQALRNEQYF. In DNA form, the CDR3 reads TGCAGCGTTTCAGGACAAGCCCTCCGAAACGAGCAGTACTTC.